Listed below are T cell receptor beta chains from one sample, sequenced in a study of blood T cell repertoires in COVID-19. Produced via immunoSEQ multiplex PCR; TCRdb's table is partial and in-frame only. The sample carries 200,000 to 250,000 clones, around 90% recorded once. The sequencing input was PBMCs or T cells enriched from blood (not recorded which). These receptors were obtained from a man younger than 40 who had been exposed to COVID-19. CDR3s leave out the opening cysteine and the closing phenylalanine or tryptophan. The order of the fields is CDR3 protein, J gene, V gene.

CDR3aa: ASSQEFSGGGTEAF; j_gene: TRBJ1-1; v_gene: TRBV4-1
CDR3aa: ASSQDVLGDGKKLF; j_gene: TRBJ1-4; v_gene: TRBV3-1/TRBV3-2
CDR3aa: ASSQKVQVDYEQY; j_gene: TRBJ2-7; v_gene: TRBV4-2
CDR3aa: ASSPGGVGEKLF; j_gene: TRBJ1-4; v_gene: TRBV9
CDR3aa: ASSIADAGLYGYT; j_gene: TRBJ1-2; v_gene: TRBV19
CDR3aa: ASSPSGLQGWRTDTQY; j_gene: TRBJ2-3; v_gene: TRBV18
CDR3aa: ASSERGTGGKYEQY; j_gene: TRBJ2-7; v_gene: TRBV6-1
CDR3aa: ASSQEPENSPLH; j_gene: TRBJ1-6; v_gene: TRBV4-3
CDR3aa: AWRAYSYEQY; j_gene: TRBJ2-7; v_gene: TRBV30
CDR3aa: ASSLEYEQY; j_gene: TRBJ2-7; v_gene: TRBV14
CDR3aa: ASSPGGSDTQY; j_gene: TRBJ2-3; v_gene: TRBV18
CDR3aa: SGRSPETQY; j_gene: TRBJ2-5; v_gene: TRBV20-1
CDR3aa: AWSGGTARYNSPLH; j_gene: TRBJ1-6; v_gene: TRBV30
CDR3aa: ASSEALLGVAQH; j_gene: TRBJ1-5; v_gene: TRBV2
CDR3aa: ATSDRSSDTGELF; j_gene: TRBJ2-2; v_gene: TRBV24-1
CDR3aa: ASSQGLAVPGHEQY; j_gene: TRBJ2-7; v_gene: TRBV5-4
CDR3aa: SVGQEDQPQH; j_gene: TRBJ1-5; v_gene: TRBV29-1
CDR3aa: ASSQEGSGLFETQY; j_gene: TRBJ2-5; v_gene: TRBV3-1/TRBV3-2
CDR3aa: ASSSMTGDEKLF; j_gene: TRBJ1-4; v_gene: TRBV5-1
CDR3aa: ATSRGVGGATGELF; j_gene: TRBJ2-2; v_gene: TRBV15
CDR3aa: ASSFAGQGAHEQY; j_gene: TRBJ2-7; v_gene: TRBV11-1
CDR3aa: ASSFSRTGAWGYT; j_gene: TRBJ1-2; v_gene: TRBV5-6
CDR3aa: ASSSQTGLANTEAF; j_gene: TRBJ1-1; v_gene: TRBV18
CDR3aa: ASSPSGGAYEQY; j_gene: TRBJ2-7; v_gene: TRBV18
CDR3aa: ASSYRQGNSPLH; j_gene: TRBJ1-6; v_gene: TRBV6-5
CDR3aa: ASEPQQGGPGETQY; j_gene: TRBJ2-5; v_gene: TRBV11-2
CDR3aa: ASSLTSGTGDNEQF; j_gene: TRBJ2-1; v_gene: TRBV7-3
CDR3aa: ASNTAFTNEKLF; j_gene: TRBJ1-4; v_gene: TRBV19